This is a list of T cell receptor beta chains from one sample in a study of shared clonotypes between healthy human individuals. Assay: immunoSEQ multiplex PCR; the TCRdb copy retains only in-frame clones and omits some. Here the sample spans roughly 2.5 million clones, over 85% being singletons. Sequencing used naive CD4+ T cells sorted from blood. These receptor sequences come from a man between 18 and 29 years old in good health. Each CDR3 is given with its conserved first and last residue. Fields, in order: clone size, J gene, D gene, V gene, CDR3 DNA, CDR3 protein. The D gene is left open where the match is weak. Expanded clones get a size class; other rows say once, few or many, or leave the size out.

clone size: -; J gene: TRBJ2-1; D gene: -; V gene: TRBV28; CDR3 DNA: TGTGCCAGCAGTTCAAGCGGTCCCAGCTACAATGAGCAGTTCTTC; CDR3 protein: CASSSSGPSYNEQFF
clone size: -; J gene: TRBJ2-3; D gene: TRBD1; V gene: TRBV7-9; CDR3 DNA: TGTGCCAGCAGCTCGGGACAGGGCTTAAGAACAGATACGCAGTATTTT; CDR3 protein: CASSSGQGLRTDTQYF
clone size: -; J gene: TRBJ2-7; D gene: -; V gene: TRBV6-4; CDR3 DNA: TGTGCCAGCAGTCAAAAGGGAAGAGTAGCCTACGAGCAGTACTTC; CDR3 protein: CASSQKGRVAYEQYF
clone size: -; J gene: TRBJ1-6; D gene: -; V gene: TRBV18; CDR3 DNA: TGTGCCAGCTCACCAGAGATCCCGGACAGCTCACCCCTCCACTTT; CDR3 protein: CASSPEIPDSSPLHF
clone size: -; J gene: TRBJ2-7; D gene: -; V gene: TRBV23-1; CDR3 DNA: TGCGCCAGCAGTCAATCAACAGGAGCAATCTGGTTGATCGAGCAGTACTTC; CDR3 protein: CASSQSTGAIWLIEQYF
clone size: -; J gene: TRBJ1-6; D gene: TRBD1; V gene: TRBV19; CDR3 DNA: TGTGCCAGTAGCTGGACAGGAAGGGATAATTCACCCCTCCACTTT; CDR3 protein: CASSWTGRDNSPLHF
clone size: -; J gene: TRBJ2-1; D gene: TRBD2; V gene: TRBV7-6; CDR3 DNA: TGTGCCAGCAGCTTGGACGGGAGGGCCTGGAATGAGCAGTTCTTC; CDR3 protein: CASSLDGRAWNEQFF
clone size: -; J gene: TRBJ1-4; D gene: -; V gene: TRBV6-1; CDR3 DNA: TGTGCCAGCGGCGGGTATGAAAAACTGTTTTTT; CDR3 protein: CASGGYEKLFF
clone size: -; J gene: TRBJ1-5; D gene: -; V gene: TRBV6-5; CDR3 DNA: TGTGCCAGCAGTAGGGCAGGGGATGGCAATCAGCCCCAGCATTTT; CDR3 protein: CASSRAGDGNQPQHF
clone size: -; J gene: TRBJ2-7; D gene: -; V gene: TRBV5-4; CDR3 DNA: TGTGCCAGCAGCACGGGACGGACCAACTCCTACGAGCAGTACTTC; CDR3 protein: CASSTGRTNSYEQYF
clone size: -; J gene: TRBJ2-1; D gene: TRBD2; V gene: TRBV5-1; CDR3 DNA: TGCGCCAGCAGCTTGGCTAGCGGGACTTACAATGAGCAGTTCTTC; CDR3 protein: CASSLASGTYNEQFF
clone size: -; J gene: TRBJ2-1; D gene: TRBD2; V gene: TRBV9; CDR3 DNA: TGTGCCAGCAGTTCCGGGGGGGCCGTTGTCAATGAGCAGTTCTTC; CDR3 protein: CASSSGGAVVNEQFF
clone size: once; J gene: TRBJ1-2; D gene: TRBD1; V gene: TRBV7-9; CDR3 DNA: TGTGCCAGCAGCGTCAGACAGGGGGCGCATGGCTACACCTTC; CDR3 protein: CASSVRQGAHGYTF
clone size: -; J gene: TRBJ2-3; D gene: TRBD2; V gene: TRBV4-3; CDR3 DNA: TGCGCCAGCAGCGCCCGGGGACTAGCGGAAACAGATACGCAGTATTTT; CDR3 protein: CASSARGLAETDTQYF
clone size: -; J gene: TRBJ2-3; D gene: -; V gene: TRBV25-1; CDR3 DNA: TGTGCCAGCAGTGAACGCGGGACCCGCACAGATACGCAGTATTTT; CDR3 protein: CASSERGTRTDTQYF
clone size: -; J gene: TRBJ2-2; D gene: TRBD2; V gene: TRBV6-6; CDR3 DNA: TGTGCCACCCGGACTAGCGGGAGCGGCGGGGAGCTGTTTTTT; CDR3 protein: CATRTSGSGGELFF
clone size: -; J gene: TRBJ1-5; D gene: -; V gene: TRBV18; CDR3 DNA: TGTGCCAGCTCACCGAGGCAGGGAGAACAGCCCCAGCATTTT; CDR3 protein: CASSPRQGEQPQHF
clone size: -; J gene: TRBJ1-1; D gene: -; V gene: TRBV27; CDR3 DNA: TGTGCCAGCAGTTTATCAACTCCAAACACTGAAGCTTTCTTT; CDR3 protein: CASSLSTPNTEAFF
clone size: -; J gene: TRBJ2-7; D gene: TRBD2; V gene: TRBV5-4; CDR3 DNA: TGTGCCAGCAGCCGGGGATCTAGCGGGAGATCCTACGAGCAGTACTTC; CDR3 protein: CASSRGSSGRSYEQYF
clone size: -; J gene: TRBJ2-3; D gene: -; V gene: TRBV2; CDR3 DNA: TGTGCCAGCAGTGAGGTGCGACTAGATCGCACAGATACGCAGTATTTT; CDR3 protein: CASSEVRLDRTDTQYF
clone size: -; J gene: TRBJ1-6; D gene: TRBD1; V gene: TRBV4-3; CDR3 DNA: TGCGCCAGCAGCCAAGCCAGGGACAGGGCACATTCACCCCTCCACTTT; CDR3 protein: CASSQARDRAHSPLHF
clone size: -; J gene: TRBJ2-1; D gene: TRBD2; V gene: TRBV4-1; CDR3 DNA: TGCGCCAGCAGCCCAACTAGCGGGGGGGCGAATGAGCAGTTCTTC; CDR3 protein: CASSPTSGGANEQFF
clone size: -; J gene: TRBJ2-7; D gene: -; V gene: TRBV19; CDR3 DNA: TGTGCCAGTAGAAACAGCTACGAGCAGTACTTC; CDR3 protein: CASRNSYEQYF
clone size: -; J gene: TRBJ1-6; D gene: -; V gene: TRBV5-4; CDR3 DNA: TGTGCCAGCAGCTTAACAGCAGACTTTAATTCACCCCTCCACTTT; CDR3 protein: CASSLTADFNSPLHF
clone size: -; J gene: TRBJ2-6; D gene: TRBD2; V gene: TRBV28; CDR3 DNA: TGTGCCAGCAGCTCGGGGGGGACGCTAATCTCTGGGGCCAACGTCCTGACTTTC; CDR3 protein: CASSSGGTLISGANVLTF
clone size: -; J gene: TRBJ1-2; D gene: -; V gene: TRBV7-9; CDR3 DNA: TGTGCCAGCAGCCATTCCCTTTTGGGGACCGGCTACACCTTC; CDR3 protein: CASSHSLLGTGYTF
clone size: -; J gene: TRBJ2-7; D gene: TRBD2; V gene: TRBV19; CDR3 DNA: TGTGCCAGTAGTATGGCCTGGGCTAGCGGGAGCTACGAGCAGTACTTC; CDR3 protein: CASSMAWASGSYEQYF
clone size: -; J gene: TRBJ2-1; D gene: -; V gene: TRBV4-1; CDR3 DNA: TGCGCCAGCAGCCAAGAGAGCTGGGGCCATGAGCAGTTCTTC; CDR3 protein: CASSQESWGHEQFF
clone size: -; J gene: TRBJ2-5; D gene: TRBD2; V gene: TRBV5-6; CDR3 DNA: TGTGCCAGCAGCTTAAGCGGGGCGGGGCTCGCGGGAGTCCAAGAGACCCAGTACTTC; CDR3 protein: CASSLSGAGLAGVQETQYF
clone size: -; J gene: TRBJ1-6; D gene: TRBD1; V gene: TRBV6-5; CDR3 DNA: TGTGCCAGCAGAGGACAGGGAAGGGCACCCCTCCACTTT; CDR3 protein: CASRGQGRAPLHF
clone size: -; J gene: TRBJ2-5; D gene: -; V gene: TRBV28; CDR3 DNA: TGTGCCAGCAGTTCCCTCGACATCACTCGTGGTACCTTGTCGGAGACCCAGTACTTC; CDR3 protein: CASSSLDITRGTLSETQYF
clone size: -; J gene: TRBJ1-6; D gene: -; V gene: TRBV5-6; CDR3 DNA: TGTGCCAGCAGCTTACCTAGCTCCTATAATTCACCCCTCCACTTT; CDR3 protein: CASSLPSSYNSPLHF
clone size: -; J gene: TRBJ2-3; D gene: TRBD2; V gene: TRBV30; CDR3 DNA: TGTGCCTGGAGACGGCTAGCGGGAGGAACAGATACGCAGTATTTT; CDR3 protein: CAWRRLAGGTDTQYF
clone size: once; J gene: TRBJ1-5; D gene: -; V gene: TRBV6-5; CDR3 DNA: TGTGCCAGCAGTTACGACAGAACCAATCAGCCCCAGCATTTT; CDR3 protein: CASSYDRTNQPQHF
clone size: -; J gene: TRBJ2-5; D gene: TRBD2; V gene: TRBV5-1; CDR3 DNA: TGCGCCAGCAGCATAGAACCCAGCGGGGGGGCCTCAGAGACCCAGTACTTC; CDR3 protein: CASSIEPSGGASETQYF
clone size: once; J gene: TRBJ2-7; D gene: -; V gene: TRBV29-1; CDR3 DNA: TGCAGCGTTACGGTTACCCCTCCCTACGAGCAGTACTTC; CDR3 protein: CSVTVTPPYEQYF
clone size: -; J gene: TRBJ2-1; D gene: -; V gene: TRBV4-1; CDR3 DNA: TGCGCCAGCAGCCAAGGGAGCGGGTTTAATGAGCAGTTCTTC; CDR3 protein: CASSQGSGFNEQFF
clone size: -; J gene: TRBJ2-3; D gene: TRBD2; V gene: TRBV9; CDR3 DNA: TGTGCCAGCAGCGTAGGACTAGCGGGAGTTCAAGATACGCAGTATTTT; CDR3 protein: CASSVGLAGVQDTQYF
clone size: -; J gene: TRBJ2-7; D gene: -; V gene: TRBV30; CDR3 DNA: TGTGCCTGGAGTGTTGGGGTTGTAGCGGTTTACGAGCAGTACTTC; CDR3 protein: CAWSVGVVAVYEQYF
clone size: once; J gene: TRBJ1-4; D gene: TRBD1; V gene: TRBV10-3; CDR3 DNA: TGTGCCAGCAGACAGGGATCTAATGAAAAACTGTTTTTT; CDR3 protein: CASRQGSNEKLFF
clone size: -; J gene: TRBJ2-1; D gene: -; V gene: TRBV30; CDR3 DNA: TGTGCCTGGAGTGTAGGGCAGGGGAATTTCAATGAGCAGTTCTTC; CDR3 protein: CAWSVGQGNFNEQFF
clone size: -; J gene: TRBJ2-7; D gene: -; V gene: TRBV6-1; CDR3 DNA: TGTGCCAGCCGCCCGGCGGGGTACTACGAGCAGTACTTC; CDR3 protein: CASRPAGYYEQYF
clone size: -; J gene: TRBJ2-1; D gene: -; V gene: TRBV13; CDR3 DNA: TGTGCCAGCAGTTTTGCCCAGACCTACAATGAGCAGTTCTTC; CDR3 protein: CASSFAQTYNEQFF
clone size: -; J gene: TRBJ1-2; D gene: -; V gene: TRBV5-6; CDR3 DNA: TGTGCCAGCAGAACTACAGGGAACTATGGCTACACCTTC; CDR3 protein: CASRTTGNYGYTF
clone size: -; J gene: TRBJ2-5; D gene: TRBD1; V gene: TRBV6-5; CDR3 DNA: TGTGCCAGCAGTCCCTTGGGTGCAGGGGGAGAGACCCAGTACTTC; CDR3 protein: CASSPLGAGGETQYF
clone size: -; J gene: TRBJ1-2; D gene: TRBD1; V gene: TRBV19; CDR3 DNA: TGTGCCAGTAGTCCACAGGGGGGCTATGGCTACACCTTC; CDR3 protein: CASSPQGGYGYTF
clone size: -; J gene: TRBJ1-4; D gene: TRBD1; V gene: TRBV19; CDR3 DNA: TGTGCCAGTAGTCCTCAGGGACAGATTAATGAAAAACTGTTTTTT; CDR3 protein: CASSPQGQINEKLFF
clone size: -; J gene: TRBJ1-6; D gene: -; V gene: TRBV5-5; CDR3 DNA: TGTGCCAGCGCCTTCCAGGAATCACCCCTCCACTTT; CDR3 protein: CASAFQESPLHF
clone size: -; J gene: TRBJ1-1; D gene: -; V gene: TRBV7-9; CDR3 DNA: TGTGCCAGCAGCCCTACCGGGAACACTGAAGCTTTCTTT; CDR3 protein: CASSPTGNTEAFF
clone size: -; J gene: TRBJ1-4; D gene: TRBD1; V gene: TRBV7-6; CDR3 DNA: TGTGCCAGCAGCTTACAGGGGGCGCCTGAAAAACTGTTTTTT; CDR3 protein: CASSLQGAPEKLFF
clone size: -; J gene: TRBJ2-3; D gene: -; V gene: TRBV9; CDR3 DNA: TGTGCCAGCAGCGTAGCTAGAAGCACAGATACGCAGTATTTT; CDR3 protein: CASSVARSTDTQYF